The 8 T cell receptor beta chains below were found in one sample sequenced in a study of cytomegalovirus exposure and HLA in healthy donors. In the PCR, 60 Vbeta and 13 Jbeta primers were used. Method: immunoSEQ multiplex PCR; TCRdb's copy keeps in-frame clones and lacks some. The sample contains more than 110,000 clones, 76% of which appear only once. Sequencing input: PBMCs. The origin of the receptors is a man between 18 and 35 years old in good health and CMV-seronegative.

The V gene is TRBV5-1, the J gene TRBJ1-3, with 7 positions matching TRBD1. The junction had 10 bases not matched to a gene; V was cut back by 3 bases and J by 4 bases. This CDR3 has 16 amino acids. Germline V CDR1 and CDR2: SGHRS, YFSETQ. CDR3 loop: CASSSDREITGNTIYF. The CDR3 DNA reads as TGCGCCAGCAGCTCAGACAGGGAAATCACGGGAAACACCATATATTTT.

V usage is TRBV7-9 and J usage is TRBJ1-1; D is unclear. Germline lookup yields CDR1 SEHNR and CDR2 FQNEAQ (reference sequence). Trimming shortened V by 3 bases and J by 1 base, and 3 bases separated the two germline ends. The CDR3 spans 12 residues. CDR3 loop: CASSFRNTEAFF. Here the CDR3 DNA reads TGTGCCAGCAGCTTCAGGAACACTGAAGCTTTCTTT.

The chain carries TRBV27 and TRBJ2-3; perhaps TRBD2 as D (6 bases). The CDR3 contains 14 residues. The V end lost 3 bases, the J end lost 2 bases, and 9 bases lay between the germline ends. Looked up from germline, CDR1 is MNHEY and CDR2 is SMNVEV (reference sequence). The CDR3 region is CASSFKRVTDTQYF. The CDR3 bases are TGTGCCAGCAGTTTCAAGCGGGTCACAGATACGCAGTATTTT.

The V call is TRBV6-1, the J call TRBJ2-7, with a possible D match to TRBD2 (7 bases). The CDR3 length is 15 residues. Germline V gene data show CDR1 as MNHNS and CDR2 as SASEGT. V was shortened by 5 bases and J by 2 bases, with 16 bases between the two germline ends. CDR3 sequence: CASSPQGGGPYEQYF. CDR3 nucleotide sequence: TGTGCCAGCAGTCCACAGGGAGGGGGACCCTACGAGCAGTACTTC.

The V and J genes are TRBV7-9 and TRBJ2-7; 7 bases are shared with TRBD1. CDR3 length: 14 residues. V was pared by 6 bases and J by 2 bases, with 7 bases of the junction left unmatched. Germline CDR1 and CDR2: SEHNR and FQNEAQ (reference sequence). CDR3 nucleotides: TGTGCCAGCAGGCCCGGGACAGAGACCTACGAGCAGTACTTC. Its protein is CASRPGTETYEQYF.

The sample holds a few counts of this clone. The chain carries TRBV27 and TRBJ2-7; D is unclear. V lost 4 bases and J 0 bases, leaving 10 bases between the germline ends. This CDR3 comprises 14 residues. The V gene's germline CDR1 is MNHEY and CDR2 SMNVEV (reference sequence). CDR3 in amino acids: CASSSTLNSYEQYF. The CDR3 DNA sequence: TGTGCCAGCAGTTCAACACTAAACTCCTACGAGCAGTACTTC.

This rearrangement joins TRBV25-1 to TRBJ2-3, with D possibly being TRBD2 (6 bases). Deletions cut 3 bases from V and 0 bases from J, with 10 bases between. Germline lookup yields CDR1 MGHDK and CDR2 SYGVNS. CDR3 size: 15 residues. The CDR3 is CASSDEAGSTDTQYF. CDR3 bases: TGTGCCAGCAGTGATGAGGCGGGGAGCACAGATACGCAGTATTTT.

This clone was detected only once. The genes are TRBV18 and TRBJ1-1, with 9 bases aligning to TRBD1. CDR1 is KGHSH, CDR2 LQKENI, per germline. V was pared by 3 bases and J by 1 base, with 9 bases of the junction left unmatched. The CDR3 contains 17 residues. CDR3 residues: CASSPITPGQGNTEAFF. CDR3 coding DNA: TGTGCCAGCTCACCTATAACACCGGGACAGGGGAACACTGAAGCTTTCTTT.